A single sample gave rise to the 5 T cell receptor beta chains below, sequenced in a study of shared T cell receptors in the human thymus. Sequencing was performed with immunoSEQ multiplex PCR; in TCRdb, only in-frame clones are kept and a portion is missing. The data show hundreds of thousands of clones, 95% seen once. Source material: thymocytes. The receptor set was obtained from a human donor.

The chain is built from TRBV11-2 and TRBJ1-4; no clear D. There are 12 residues in the CDR3. V lost 1 base and J lost 7, with 4 bases in between. Germline CDR1 and CDR2: SGHAT and FQNNGV. The CDR3 is CASSLVGEKLFF. CDR3 nucleotide sequence: TGTGCCAGCAGCTTAGTGGGTGAAAAACTGTTTTTT.

The rearrangement uses TRBV7-9 and TRBJ2-2; D not certain. The CDR3 has 13 residues. V lost 6 bases, J lost 7 bases, and 12 bases lay in between. Germline lookup yields CDR1 SEHNR and CDR2 FQNEAQ (reference sequence). CDR3 amino acids: CASSSRKGGELFF. CDR3 sequence (DNA): TGTGCCAGCAGTTCTAGGAAGGGCGGGGAGCTGTTTTTT.

The J gene is TRBJ1-3, the V gene TRBV9, with D unclear. The CDR3 is 18 residues long. Germline assignment: CDR1 SGDLS and CDR2 YYNGEE. V lost 0 bases and J lost 0, with 16 bases in between. DNA for the CDR3: TGTGCCAGCAGCGTAGCCGATCGAGCCGGGAGCTCTGGAAACACCATATATTTT. Its protein is CASSVADRAGSSGNTIYF.

J is TRBJ1-4 and V is TRBV30, with 7 bases aligning to TRBD1. V lost 3 bases, J lost 0 bases, and 19 bases stayed unmatched. This CDR3 region has 20 residues. Germline CDR1 is GTSNPN and CDR2 is SVGIG (reference sequence). The CDR3 loop reads CAWRWTGKGPESPTNEKLFF. The CDR3 bases are TGTGCCTGGAGGTGGACAGGCAAAGGCCCCGAATCGCCAACTAATGAAAAACTGTTTTTT.

J is TRBJ2-1 and V is TRBV28; TRBD2 might be the D (7 bases). The ends were cut back, 7 bases at V and 3 bases at J, with 19 bases in the middle. The CDR3 loop spans 16 amino acids. CDR1 and CDR2 (germline): MDHEN, SYDVKM. The CDR3: CASTPFGEGVYNEQFF. CDR3 in DNA: TGTGCCAGCACCCCCTTCGGGGAGGGGGTCTACAATGAGCAGTTCTTC.